The clone carrying this T cell receptor (beta chain) has just a few counts. In the study's own analysis: Using reference gene primer amplification, nucleated cell counts were estimated. Assay: immunoSEQ multiplex PCR; the TCRdb copy retains only in-frame clones and omits some. D and trimming were read from the DNA, whereas the V and J calls and clone size are those reported in that table. The sample has 130,000 or so clones, around 63% seen once. This sample stems from a study of blood T cell repertoires in COVID-19. Across the study: Some COVID-19 samples were acute and others convalescent; all came from the United States, Italy and Spain. T cells, B-cell-depleted T cells, or PBMCs provided the cDNA or gDNA that served as material.

Losses at the gene ends were 5 bases for V and 1 base for J; bases not matched to a gene: 3. Germline CDR1 reads SEHNR; CDR2 reads FQNEAQ (reference sequence). The CDR3 extends over 14 amino acids. This chain links TRBV7-9 with TRBJ1-1; 8 bases align to TRBD1. Sequenced: peripheral blood. This TCR came from a woman between 70 and 85 years old with acute or convalescent COVID-19. The CDR3 coding sequence is TGTGCCAGCAGCCTCGGGACAGGGAACACTGAAGCTTTCTTT. Its protein is CASSLGTGNTEAFF.